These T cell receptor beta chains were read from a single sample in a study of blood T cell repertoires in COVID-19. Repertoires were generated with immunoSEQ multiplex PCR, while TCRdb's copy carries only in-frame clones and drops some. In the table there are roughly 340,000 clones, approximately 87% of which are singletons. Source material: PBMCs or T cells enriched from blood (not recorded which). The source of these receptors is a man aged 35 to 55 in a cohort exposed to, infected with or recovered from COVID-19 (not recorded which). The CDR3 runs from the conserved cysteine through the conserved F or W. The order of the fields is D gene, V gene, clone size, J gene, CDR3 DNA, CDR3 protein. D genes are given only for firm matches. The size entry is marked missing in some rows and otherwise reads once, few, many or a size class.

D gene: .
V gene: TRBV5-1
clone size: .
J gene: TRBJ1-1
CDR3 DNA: TGCGCCAGCAGCTTGGGGCAGCCGGGTGCTGAAGCTTTCTTT
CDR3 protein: CASSLGQPGAEAFF

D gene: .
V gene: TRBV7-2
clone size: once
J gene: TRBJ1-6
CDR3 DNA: TGTGCCAGCAGCTCTCAGGGGTTAGGGTCACCCCTCCACTTT
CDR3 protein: CASSSQGLGSPLHF

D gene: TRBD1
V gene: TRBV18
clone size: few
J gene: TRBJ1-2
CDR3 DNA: TGTGCCAGCTCACCATTAACAGGGGGAGAGGGCTACACCTTC
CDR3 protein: CASSPLTGGEGYTF

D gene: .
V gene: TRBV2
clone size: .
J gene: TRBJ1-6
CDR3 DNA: TGTGCCAGCAGTGATCGGGGTGTGTCACCCCTCCACTTT
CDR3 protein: CASSDRGVSPLHF

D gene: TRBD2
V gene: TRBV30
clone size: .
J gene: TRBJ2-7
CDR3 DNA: TGTGCTCGGGAGGGACCGGGAGAGGACGAGCAGTACTTC
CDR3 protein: CAREGPGEDEQYF

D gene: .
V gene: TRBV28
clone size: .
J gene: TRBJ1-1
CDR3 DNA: TGTGCCAGCGGGAATCCCGACAGGCCAGTTGGCACTGAAGCTTTCTTT
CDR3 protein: CASGNPDRPVGTEAFF

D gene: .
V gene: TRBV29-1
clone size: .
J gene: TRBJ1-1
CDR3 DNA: TGCAGCGCGACGGAGGGGAACACTGAAGCTTTCTTT
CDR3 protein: CSATEGNTEAFF

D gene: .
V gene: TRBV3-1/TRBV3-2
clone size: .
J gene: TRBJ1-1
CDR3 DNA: TGTGCCAGCAGCGTCTTCGGGAAGAACACTGAAGCTTTCTTT
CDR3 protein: CASSVFGKNTEAFF

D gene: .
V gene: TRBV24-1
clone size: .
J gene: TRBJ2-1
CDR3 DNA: TGTGCCACCAGTGACCCCACTAGTAGCTCCTACAATGAGCAGTTCTTC
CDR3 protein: CATSDPTSSSYNEQFF

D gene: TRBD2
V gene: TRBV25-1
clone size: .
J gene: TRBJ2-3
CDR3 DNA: TGTGCCAGCAGTGGGGGGACTAGCGGGAGAACAGATACGCAGTATTTT
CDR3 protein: CASSGGTSGRTDTQYF

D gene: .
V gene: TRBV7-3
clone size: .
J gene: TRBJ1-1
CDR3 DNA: TGTGCCAGCAGCTTAACCTACAGGGAGGAAGCTTTCTTT
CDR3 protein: CASSLTYREEAFF

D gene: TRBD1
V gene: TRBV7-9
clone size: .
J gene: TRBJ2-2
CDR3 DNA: TGTGCCAGCAGTTTAACCGGGACAGGGGGCTCGAGGGAGCTGTTTTTT
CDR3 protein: CASSLTGTGGSRELFF

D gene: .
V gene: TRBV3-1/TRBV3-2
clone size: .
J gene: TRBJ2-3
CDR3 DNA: TGTGCCAGCAGCCAGATGGGGGCAGGCACAGATACGCAGTATTTT
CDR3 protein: CASSQMGAGTDTQYF

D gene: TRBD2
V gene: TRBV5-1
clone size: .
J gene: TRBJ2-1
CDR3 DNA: TGCGCCAGCAGCTTGAGGACTAGCGGGGGATCCTACAATGAGCAGTTCTTC
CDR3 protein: CASSLRTSGGSYNEQFF

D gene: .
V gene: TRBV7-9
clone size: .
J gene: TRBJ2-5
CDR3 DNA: TGTGCCAGCAGCTTAAACAGGGCCACTCAAGAGACCCAGTACTTC
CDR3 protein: CASSLNRATQETQYF

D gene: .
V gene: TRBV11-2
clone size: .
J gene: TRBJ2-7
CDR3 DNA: TGTGCCAGCAGCCCGGGACTCGACTACGAGCAGTACTTC
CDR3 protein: CASSPGLDYEQYF

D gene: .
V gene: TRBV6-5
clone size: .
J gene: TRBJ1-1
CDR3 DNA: TGTGCCAGCAGAAAGGGCCCGGGGGGCACTGAAGCTTTCTTT
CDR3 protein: CASRKGPGGTEAFF

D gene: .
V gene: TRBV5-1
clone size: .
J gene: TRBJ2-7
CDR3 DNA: TGCGCCAGCAGCTTCGGAGGGACGGAGAGCTACGAGCAGTACTTC
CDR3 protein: CASSFGGTESYEQYF

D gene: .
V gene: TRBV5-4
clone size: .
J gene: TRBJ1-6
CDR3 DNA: TGTGCCAGCAGCTTCTCGGGGGGTAATTCACCCCTCCACTTT
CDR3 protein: CASSFSGGNSPLHF

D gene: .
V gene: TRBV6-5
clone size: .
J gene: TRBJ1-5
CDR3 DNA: TGTGCCAGCAGTTACTCGGGGGGAGATCGGAATCAGCCCCAGCATTTT
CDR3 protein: CASSYSGGDRNQPQHF

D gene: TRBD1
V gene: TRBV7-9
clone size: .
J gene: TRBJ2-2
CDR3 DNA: TGTGCCAGCAGCCCCAGGACAGGGACGCCTTCCACCGGGGAGCTGTTTTTT
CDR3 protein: CASSPRTGTPSTGELFF

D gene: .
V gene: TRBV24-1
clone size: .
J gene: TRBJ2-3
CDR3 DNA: TGTGCCACCACCCGAGAGCCGGGAGCTGAAGAAGATACGCAGTATTTT
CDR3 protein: CATTREPGAEEDTQYF

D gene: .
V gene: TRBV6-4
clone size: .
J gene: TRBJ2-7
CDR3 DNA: TGTGCCAGGGTCCGGGGGTACGAGCAGTACTTC
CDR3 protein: CARVRGYEQYF

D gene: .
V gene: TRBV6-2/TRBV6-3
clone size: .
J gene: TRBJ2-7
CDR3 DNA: TGTGCCAGCAGTTACTCGAGATCAACCTACGAGCAGTACTTC
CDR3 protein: CASSYSRSTYEQYF

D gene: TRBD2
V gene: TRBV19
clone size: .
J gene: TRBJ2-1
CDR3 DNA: TGTGCCAGTAGTAACCCGACTAGCGGGGCATACAATGAGCAGTTCTTC
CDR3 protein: CASSNPTSGAYNEQFF

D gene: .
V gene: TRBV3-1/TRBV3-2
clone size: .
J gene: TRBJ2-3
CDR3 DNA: TGTGCCACCCGTAACACAGATACGCAGTATTTT
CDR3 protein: CATRNTDTQYF

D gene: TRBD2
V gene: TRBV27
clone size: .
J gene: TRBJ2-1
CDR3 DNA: TGTGCCACCAGGGCTAGCGGTGGTAATGAGCAGTTCTTC
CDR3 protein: CATRASGGNEQFF

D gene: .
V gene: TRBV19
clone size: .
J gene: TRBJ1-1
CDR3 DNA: TGTGCCAGTAGTATTGTTGCGGGAGCCGAAGCTTTCTTT
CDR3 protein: CASSIVAGAEAFF

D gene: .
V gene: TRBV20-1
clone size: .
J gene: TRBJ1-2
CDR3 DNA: TGCAGTGCTAGACAGAACTATGGCTACACCTTC
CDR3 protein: CSARQNYGYTF

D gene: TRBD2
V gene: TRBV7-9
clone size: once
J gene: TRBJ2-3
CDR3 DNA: TGTGCCAGCAGCTTTGGGACTAGCGGGACCACAGATACGCAGTATTTT
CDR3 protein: CASSFGTSGTTDTQYF

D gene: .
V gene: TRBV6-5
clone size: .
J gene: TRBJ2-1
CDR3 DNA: TGTGCCAGCAGTTTAATGAGGTCCTACAATGAGCAGTTCTTC
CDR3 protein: CASSLMRSYNEQFF

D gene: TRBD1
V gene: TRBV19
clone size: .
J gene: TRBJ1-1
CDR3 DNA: TGTGCCAGTACACAGGGGCGGGTTGACACTGAAGCTTTCTTT
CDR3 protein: CASTQGRVDTEAFF

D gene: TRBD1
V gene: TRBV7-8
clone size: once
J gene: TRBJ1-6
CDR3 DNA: TGTGCCAGCAGCTTAGCGAACAGGGGGCTGGATTCACCCCTCCACTTT
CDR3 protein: CASSLANRGLDSPLHF

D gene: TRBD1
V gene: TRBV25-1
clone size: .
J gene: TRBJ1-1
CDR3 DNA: TGTGCCAGCAGTGTGACAGGGGAAACTGAAGCTTTCTTT
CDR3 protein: CASSVTGETEAFF

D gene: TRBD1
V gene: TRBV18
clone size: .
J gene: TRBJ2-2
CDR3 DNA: TGTGCCAGCTCCGGTCCGGGACAGGGGGCCGGCGGGGAGCTGTTTTTT
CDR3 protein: CASSGPGQGAGGELFF

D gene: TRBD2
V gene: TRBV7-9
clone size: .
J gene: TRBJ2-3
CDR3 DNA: TGTGCCAGCAGCTTAGGTAGCGGGAGTAGTACAGATACGCAGTATTTT
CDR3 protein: CASSLGSGSSTDTQYF

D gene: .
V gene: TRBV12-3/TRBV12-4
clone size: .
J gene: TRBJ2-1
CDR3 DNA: TGTGCCAGCAGTTTATATTTGTACAATGAGCAGTTCTTC
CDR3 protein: CASSLYLYNEQFF

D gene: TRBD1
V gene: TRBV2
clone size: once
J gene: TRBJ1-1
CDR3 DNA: TGTGCCAGCACCAATCAGGGGGCAAGGAACACTGAAGCTTTCTTT
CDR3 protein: CASTNQGARNTEAFF

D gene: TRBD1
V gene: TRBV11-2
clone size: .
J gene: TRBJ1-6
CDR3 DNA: TGTGCCAGCAGGGCCGGGACAGGGACGAAGATTGAGAATTCACCCCTCCACTTT
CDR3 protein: CASRAGTGTKIENSPLHF

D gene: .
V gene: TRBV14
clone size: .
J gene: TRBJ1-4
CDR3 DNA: TGTGCCAGCAGCTCTTTTGGACTAAATGAAAAACTGTTTTTT
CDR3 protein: CASSSFGLNEKLFF

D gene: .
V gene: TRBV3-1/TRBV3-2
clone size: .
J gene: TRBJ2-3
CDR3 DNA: TGTGCCAGCAGCCTCCGGGGATCAACAGATACGCAGTATTTT
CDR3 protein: CASSLRGSTDTQYF

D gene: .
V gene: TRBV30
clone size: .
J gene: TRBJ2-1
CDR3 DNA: TGTGCCTGGAGTGTTGAGACTAGTACTGAGCAGTTCTTC
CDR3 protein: CAWSVETSTEQFF